The 27 T cell receptor beta chains listed next were all sequenced from one sample in a study of T cell responses to AZD1222 COVID-19 vaccine. Here immunoSEQ multiplex PCR was the method, and the copy in TCRdb shows in-frame clones only, minus some. The table has 120,000 to 150,000 clones, about 90% seen once. Sequencing used peripheral blood, obtained 28 days after the second AZD1222 dose. The receptors originated from an adult who received the AZD1222 COVID-19 vaccine.

Written as DNA, the CDR3 is TGCGCCAGCAGCGTCTACAGGGGCGGGAATTCACCCCTCCACTTT. It is translated as CASSVYRGGNSPLHF. This chain connects TRBV5-1 to TRBJ1-6, with 7 bases identical to TRBD1. Germline CDR1 is SGHRS and CDR2 is YFSETQ. The CDR3 sequence is 15 residues long. V gave up 4 bases and J gave up 7 bases; unmatched junction bases: 8.

The chain couples TRBV11-2 to TRBJ2-7; 7 bases are shared with TRBD1. Germline CDR1 and CDR2: SGHAT and FQNNGV. The CDR3 length is 16 residues. Germline trimming cut 2 bases from V and 0 bases from J; bases unmatched to any gene: 7. CDR3 in DNA: TGTGCCAGCAGCTTAACTCAATACAGGGGCTCCTACGAGCAGTACTTC. It specifies CASSLTQYRGSYEQYF.

The chain employs TRBV3-1 (or the pseudogene TRBV3-2) and TRBJ2-4; D unclear. The germline V gene encodes CDR1 LGHDT and CDR2 YNNKEL (reference sequence). Trimming took off 1 base at V and 4 bases at J, with 14 bases between the two ends. The CDR3 extends over 16 amino acids. CDR3 in DNA: TGTGCCAGCAGCCAAGCTTTAGGGCAGGTTAAAAACATTCAGTACTTC. Translating gives CASSQALGQVKNIQYF.

This clone was found once. The V gene is TRBV19, the J gene TRBJ1-2, with TRBD1 as a possible D gene (6 bases). The CDR3 totals 16 residues. Trimming took off 10 bases at V and 2 bases at J, with 23 bases between the two ends. Germline values: CDR1 LNHDA, CDR2 SQIVND (reference sequence). The CDR3 protein is CAITEYTGTVNYGYTF. The DNA of the CDR3 is TGTGCCATCACGGAATACACAGGGACTGTGAACTATGGCTACACCTTC.

This clone was seen a handful of times. The V gene is TRBV6-5, the J gene TRBJ1-2; possible D gene TRBD1, 6 bases. Germline-derived CDR1 and CDR2 are MNHEY and SVGAGI. The CDR3 runs to 14 residues. The V end lost 5 bases, the J end lost 4 bases, and 14 bases lay between the germline ends. This CDR3 reads CASSPRTASYGYTF. For the CDR3, the DNA is TGTGCCAGCAGTCCTCGGACAGCCAGCTATGGCTACACCTTC.

The rearrangement joins TRBV7-3 to TRBJ2-1, with D possibly being TRBD2 (5 bases). The length of the CDR3 is 11 residues. Germline V gene sequence: CDR1 SGHTA, CDR2 FQGTGA. The V gene lost 5 bases and the J gene lost 10 bases, with 9 bases spanning the gap. The CDR3 DNA reads TGTGCCAGCAGCCGCGGACTGGAGCAGTTCTTC. Its protein product is CASSRGLEQFF. The full variable domain, its missing parts supplied by reference TRBV7-3 and TRBJ2-1, is GAGVSQTPSNKVTEKGKYVELRCDPISGHTALYWYRQSLGQGPEFLIYFQGTGAADDSGLPNDRFFAVRPEGSVSTLKIQRTERGDSAVYLCASSRGLEQFFGPGTRLTVL.

The chain joins TRBV6-5 to TRBJ2-3, with D hard to call. The germline gives CDR1 MNHEY, CDR2 SVGAGI. The CDR3 contains 14 residues. V was trimmed by 2 bases and J by 2 bases, leaving 8 bases between them. DNA for the CDR3: TGTGCCAGCAGTTACGACCTACCCACAGATACGCAGTATTTT. This encodes CASSYDLPTDTQYF.

The chain joins TRBV5-1 to TRBJ1-2; 8 positions agree with TRBD1. Germline V gene sequence: CDR1 SGHRS, CDR2 YFSETQ. The CDR3 contains 14 residues. The V segment lost 3 bases and the J segment 8 bases; nucleotides outside the gene matches: 9. The CDR3 DNA sequence: TGCGCCAGCAGCTCGGACAGGGAGGGCGAGGGCTACACCTTC. This gives the protein CASSSDREGEGYTF.

This clone was detected only a few times. The V and J genes are TRBV7-7 and TRBJ2-3, with D possibly matching TRBD1 (6 bases). Germline loops: CDR1 SSHAT, CDR2 FNYEAQ (reference sequence). V was cut by 6 bases and J by 6 bases, with 19 bases left in between. The CDR3 extends over 15 amino acids. CDR3 coding DNA: TGTGCCAGCAGTAGGTCAGGGGCATCAGGGGATACGCAGTATTTT. It translates to CASSRSGASGDTQYF.

The chain uses TRBV7-8 and TRBJ2-5; tentatively, D is TRBD1 or TRBD2 (5 bases each). The V gene's germline CDR1 is SGHVS and CDR2 FQNEAQ. This CDR3 spans 14 amino acids. Trimming removed 4 bases at V and 2 bases at J, with 11 bases between. The DNA for the CDR3 is TGTGCCAGCAGCTGGGGGACGGAGCAAGAGACCCAGTACTTC. Translating gives CASSWGTEQETQYF.

The chain has TRBV6-1 and TRBJ2-1, with D possibly being TRBD1 (6 bases). V lost 2 bases and J lost 5, with 16 bases in between. The CDR3 contains 16 residues. Germline-derived CDR1 and CDR2 are MNHNS and SASEGT. DNA for the CDR3: TGTGCCAGCAGTGAATTTAGGGGACAAAACCACAATGAGCAGTTCTTC. This translates into CASSEFRGQNHNEQFF.

This clone was detected a few times. The junction shows a germline mismatch at one end, possibly a read error. The V gene is TRBV6-6, the J gene TRBJ2-7; no firm D call. The CDR3 loop spans 12 amino acids. Germline CDR1 MNHNY, CDR2 SVGAGI (reference sequence). The CDR3 loop is CASSYSSSEQYF. DNA of the CDR3: TGTGCCAGCAGTTACTCGTCCTCCGAGCAGTACTTC.

The J gene is TRBJ1-1, the V gene TRBV30, with D perhaps matching TRBD1 (5 bases). Germline lookup yields CDR1 GTSNPN and CDR2 SVGIG (reference sequence). The CDR3 is 14 residues long. V was trimmed by 3 bases and J by 1 base, leaving 12 bases between them. The CDR3 spells CAWSRGHQNTEAFF. CDR3 sequence (DNA): TGTGCCTGGAGCAGAGGACACCAGAACACTGAAGCTTTCTTT.

This clone was detected once. The chain links TRBV4-3 to TRBJ1-2; D unresolved. The CDR3 is 14 residues long. The germline V gene encodes CDR1 LGHNA and CDR2 YSLEER. Trimming cost V 0 bases and J 4 bases, with 9 bases left between them. CDR3 DNA sequence: TGCGCCAGCAGCCAAGAGCTTGGGCTCTATGGCTACACCTTC. Its protein is CASSQELGLYGYTF.

The chain uses TRBV5-1 and TRBJ2-7; 10 bases map to TRBD1. The V segment lost 7 bases and the J segment 2 bases; nucleotides outside the gene matches: 9. Germline V gene lookup returns CDR1 SGHRS and CDR2 YFSETQ. The CDR3 runs 15 residues. The CDR3 DNA follows: TGCGCCAGCGGATCCGGGACAGGGGTCCCCTACGAGCAGTACTTC. Translating gives CASGSGTGVPYEQYF.

The V and J genes are TRBV19 and TRBJ1-5; 9 bases line up with TRBD1. Per germline, CDR1 LNHDA and CDR2 SQIVND (reference sequence). This CDR3 has 13 residues. The V gene end was trimmed by 9 bases and the J gene end by 7 bases; junction bases not matched to a gene: 7. DNA of the CDR3: TGTGCCAGCGAGACAGGGGGTAAGCAGCCCCAGCATTTT. This codes for CASETGGKQPQHF.

The chain links TRBV5-1 to TRBJ2-3; 7 positions match TRBD2. The J segment lost 2 bases and the V segment lost 0 bases, leaving 3 bases of the junction unmatched. Germline-derived CDR1 and CDR2 are SGHRS and YFSETQ. This CDR3 comprises 15 residues. The CDR3 sequence is CASSLERESTDTQYF. CDR3 bases: TGCGCCAGCAGCTTGGAGCGGGAATCCACAGATACGCAGTATTTT.

The rearrangement links TRBV6-5 to TRBJ1-4; no clear D. The CDR3 has 14 residues. From germline, CDR1 is MNHEY and CDR2 SVGAGI. The V and J ends lost 6 bases and 7 bases respectively, with 15 bases between them. Written as DNA, the CDR3 is TGTGCCAGCAGGGTAAGGGAAGTCGTTGAAAAACTGTTTTTT. The encoded protein is CASRVREVVEKLFF.

On this clone itself: A junction boundary mismatches the germline segment, possibly from a read error. The chain has TRBV15 and TRBJ1-2; D remains unclear. The CDR3 runs to 11 residues. The V gene's germline CDR1 is LNHNV and CDR2 YYDKDF (reference sequence). The CDR3 sequence is CATSREDGYTF. The CDR3 DNA reads TGTGCCACTAGCAGAGAAGATGGCTACACCTTC.

The gene calls are TRBV5-1 and TRBJ2-5; TRBD2 matches 16 bases. This CDR3 has 17 residues. CDR1 SGHRS and CDR2 YFSETQ come from the germline V gene. Trimming at V came to 4 bases and at J to 5 bases, leaving 8 bases not matched to a gene. The CDR3 spells CASSPGLAGGPGETQYF. CDR3 sequence (DNA): TGCGCCAGCAGCCCGGGACTAGCGGGGGGGCCCGGGGAGACCCAGTACTTC.

The chain recombines TRBV7-8 with TRBJ1-1, with no clear D. The CDR3 runs 13 residues. Germline CDR1 and CDR2: SGHVS and FQNEAQ. The V end was cut by 2 bases, the J end by 4 bases, with 8 bases between. CDR3 nucleotide sequence: TGTGCCAGCAGCTTAACGTTTGGCACTGAAGCTTTCTTT. It yields the protein CASSLTFGTEAFF.

CDR3 region: CASSKRTTSGSADTQYF. DNA of the CDR3: TGTGCCAGCAGCAAAAGGACAACTAGCGGGAGCGCAGATACGCAGTATTTT. The chain employs TRBV11-2 and TRBJ2-3; 11 bases map to TRBD2. The CDR3 spans 17 residues. The J segment lost 4 bases and the V segment lost 5 bases, leaving 11 bases of the junction unmatched. Germline V lookup: CDR1 SGHAT, CDR2 FQNNGV.

This chain joins TRBV10-1 and TRBJ1-4; D unclear. Germline V lookup: CDR1 WNHNN, CDR2 SYGVQD (reference sequence). The CDR3 has 13 amino acids. V lost 8 bases to trimming and J lost 4 bases, with 11 bases between them. CDR3 coding DNA: TGCGCCAGCCCGAGCATGAGTAATGAAAAACTGTTTTTT. Residues: CASPSMSNEKLFF.

This rearrangement joins TRBV6-4 to TRBJ2-1; TRBD2 matches at 11 bases. Per germline, CDR1 MRHNA and CDR2 SNTAGT. The CDR3 extends over 15 amino acids. Losses at the gene ends were 6 bases for V and 8 bases for J; bases not matched to a gene: 9. CDR3 sequence reads: CASSLTSGSTDEQFF. In nucleotides, the CDR3 is TGTGCCAGCAGCCTTACTAGCGGGAGTACAGATGAGCAGTTCTTC.

Here the CDR3 DNA reads TGTGCCAGCAGCTTAGGGACGCAGTCCTACGAGCAGTACTTC. This codes for CASSLGTQSYEQYF. The chain combines TRBV7-2 with TRBJ2-7, with D unclear. V lost 1 base to trimming and J lost 1 base, with 8 bases between them. This CDR3 contains 14 residues. Germline CDR1 reads SGHTA; CDR2 reads FQGNSA.

The chain links TRBV7-9 to TRBJ2-3; possibly TRBD1 for D (8 bases). There are 15 residues in the CDR3. Trimming took off 5 bases at V and 0 bases at J, with 12 bases between the two ends. CDR1 is SEHNR and CDR2 is FQNEAQ in the germline V gene (reference sequence). This chain's CDR3 is CASSTGGGSTDTQYF. The CDR3 nucleotides are TGTGCCAGCAGCACAGGGGGGGGAAGCACAGATACGCAGTATTTT.

J is TRBJ1-1 and V is TRBV10-3; D call uncertain. The CDR3 has 12 amino acids. Germline V gene sequence: CDR1 ENHRY, CDR2 SYGVKD. Trimming took off 9 bases at V and 5 bases at J, with 13 bases between the two ends. CDR3 residues: CAIRGEGTEAFF. CDR3 nucleotide sequence: TGTGCCATACGGGGTGAAGGGACTGAAGCTTTCTTT.